The rows below give T cell receptor beta chains drawn from one sample of a study of CD8+ T cells in alopecia areata. TCRdb's table, derived via immunoSEQ multiplex PCR, lists solely in-frame clones and lacks some. The table lists more than 150,000 clones, around 51% of them singletons. The sample in question was CD8+ T cells sorted from blood, obtained around week 53, from a patient treated with tofacitinib. Every receptor here comes from a human donor with alopecia areata. Each CDR3 is given with its conserved first and last residue. Fields, in order: D gene, V gene, clone size, J gene, CDR3 DNA, CDR3 protein. A D gene is named only where the DNA matches it firmly. Not all rows give a size; the values are once, few, many and, for expanded clones, a class.

TRBD1	TRBV19	-	TRBJ2-2	TGTGCCAGTAGTATCGTGGGGGACAGGGTTAAGAACACCGGGGAGCTGTTTTTT	CASSIVGDRVKNTGELFF
TRBD1	TRBV5-1	few	TRBJ2-2	TGCGCCAGCAGCTTAGGGACAGAGAACACCGGGGAGCTGTTTTTT	CASSLGTENTGELFF
-	TRBV5-1	-	TRBJ2-5	TGCGCCAGCAGCGGGAGCCAAGAGACCCAGTACTTC	CASSGSQETQYF
-	TRBV27	-	TRBJ2-7	TGTGCCAGCAGTTTAGGCATCGGGGCAGTGGACGAGCAGTACTTC	CASSLGIGAVDEQYF
-	TRBV12-5	once	TRBJ1-5	TGTGCTAGTGGTTTAAGCAGCCCCAGTCAGCCCCAGCATTTT	CASGLSSPSQPQHF
-	TRBV5-1	-	TRBJ1-2	TGCGCCAGCAGCGACTATGGAGCTCTTGATGGCTACACCTTC	CASSDYGALDGYTF
-	TRBV30	-	TRBJ2-5	TGTGCCTGGACAGCCCAGGGGTTCCTGGAGACCCAGTACTTC	CAWTAQGFLETQYF
TRBD2	TRBV6-5	-	TRBJ2-5	TGTGCCAGCAGTTACCTGGGAGGGGAGACCCAGTACTTC	CASSYLGGETQYF
TRBD1	TRBV7-3	-	TRBJ1-1	TGTGCCAGCAGCTTAACAACAGGGGGAGAGGCTTTCTTT	CASSLTTGGEAFF
-	TRBV19	-	TRBJ1-2	TGTGCCAGTAGTGAGGGAGTCTATGGCTACACCTTC	CASSEGVYGYTF
-	TRBV6-5	-	TRBJ2-7	TGTGCCAGCAGTCCCCAGGGTGGTCTTTCCTACGAGCAGTACTTC	CASSPQGGLSYEQYF
-	TRBV6-1	-	TRBJ2-2	TGTGCCAGCAGCAGGGCCGGGGAGCTGTTTTTT	CASSRAGELFF
-	TRBV12-5	once	TRBJ2-7	TGTGCTAGTGGTCCCAACCACGGCGAGCAGTACTTC	CASGPNHGEQYF
-	TRBV27	-	TRBJ2-1	TGTGCCAGCAGTCCTCGGACTACCGACACCGAGCAGTTCTTC	CASSPRTTDTEQFF
TRBD2	TRBV27	-	TRBJ2-3	TGTGCCAGCAGTCCCCGGACTAGCGGGGGACACACAGATACGCAGTATTTT	CASSPRTSGGHTDTQYF
TRBD1	TRBV4-1	-	TRBJ1-1	TGCGCCAGCAGCCAAGCCGGACAGGGGATGAACACTGAAGCTTTCTTT	CASSQAGQGMNTEAFF
-	TRBV4-1	-	TRBJ1-4	TGCGCCAGCAGCCAAGGGCGCGGGGGTGCCAATGAAAAACTGTTTTTT	CASSQGRGGANEKLFF
-	TRBV6-6	-	TRBJ2-1	TGTGCCAGCGGTGCGGTCTCCTACAATGAGCAGTTCTTC	CASGAVSYNEQFF
TRBD1	TRBV7-8	-	TRBJ1-5	TGTGCCAGCAACGACAGGGGGCAAGCTCAGCCCCAGCATTTT	CASNDRGQAQPQHF